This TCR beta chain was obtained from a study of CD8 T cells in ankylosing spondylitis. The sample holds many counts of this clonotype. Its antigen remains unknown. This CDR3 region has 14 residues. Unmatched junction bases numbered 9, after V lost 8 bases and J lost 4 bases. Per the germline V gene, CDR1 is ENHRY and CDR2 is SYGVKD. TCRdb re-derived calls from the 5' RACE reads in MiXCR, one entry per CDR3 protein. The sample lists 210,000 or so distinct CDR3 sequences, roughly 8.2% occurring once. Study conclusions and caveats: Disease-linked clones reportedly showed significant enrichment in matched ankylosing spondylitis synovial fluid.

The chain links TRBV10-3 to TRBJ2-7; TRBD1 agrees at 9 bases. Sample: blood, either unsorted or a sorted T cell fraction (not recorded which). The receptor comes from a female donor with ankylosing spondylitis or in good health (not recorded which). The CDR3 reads CAIARGTGNYEQYF. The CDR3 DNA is TGTGCCATCGCAAGGGGGACAGGGAATTACGAGCAGTACTTC.